The 25 T cell receptor beta chains listed next were all sequenced from one sample in a study of T cell repertoires in cytomegalovirus infection. TCRdb reanalysed the reads using MiXCR and keeps one entry per CDR3 protein. The table shows about 320,000 distinct CDR3 sequences, with over 7.5% occurring only once. The sample consisted of PBMCs. The receptors here all came from a human donor in good health (CMV status not recorded). Some clones in this sample may be carry-over from other donors' samples.

This clonotype was observed many times. The chain joins TRBV7-9 to TRBJ2-1; unclear D gene. The V gene's germline CDR1 is SEHNR and CDR2 FQNEAQ (reference sequence). This CDR3 contains 17 residues. The V and J ends lost 1 base and 0 bases respectively, with 13 bases between them. CDR3: CASSLVETLSSYNEQFF. In DNA form, the CDR3 reads TGTGCCAGCAGCTTAGTCGAAACTCTAAGCTCCTACAATGAGCAGTTCTTC.

At least ten counts were recorded for this clonotype. The chain couples TRBV7-2 to TRBJ1-1; possibly TRBD1 for D (6 bases). The CDR3 loop spans 16 amino acids. Germline CDR1 and CDR2: SGHTA and FQGNSA. Trimming cost V 3 bases and J 1 base, with 15 bases left between them. CDR3 nucleotides: TGTGCCAGCAGCTTGACGGGGGCCGGAAGGAACACTGAAGCTTTCTTT. It translates to CASSLTGAGRNTEAFF.

This clonotype was recorded at least ten times. V gene TRBV7-2 combines with J gene TRBJ2-5, with 11 nucleotides matching TRBD2. This CDR3 is built from 16 residues. CDR1 and CDR2 (germline): SGHTA, FQGNSA. The ends lost 5 bases at V and 3 bases at J; junction bases unmatched: 8. The CDR3 loop is CASSAGVAGGEETQYF. The CDR3 DNA follows: TGTGCCAGCAGCGCGGGGGTAGCGGGGGGGGAAGAGACCCAGTACTTC.

This clonotype was counted many times. The gene calls are TRBV12-5 and TRBJ1-1; the D is unclear. CDR1 and CDR2 from the germline V gene are LGHNT and FRNRAP. The CDR3 contains 13 residues. V was shortened by 1 base and J by 5 bases, with 8 bases between the two germline ends. CDR3 amino acids: CASGLDSGTEAFF. CDR3 coding DNA: TGTGCTAGTGGTTTGGATTCGGGTACTGAAGCTTTCTTT.

This clonotype has just one count. The genes are TRBV20-1 and TRBJ2-7, with 7 bases aligning to TRBD1. The CDR3 is 14 amino acids. Germline CDR1 and CDR2: DFQATT and SNEGSKA (reference sequence). V lost 1 base, J lost 5 bases, and 8 bases stayed unmatched. The CDR3 DNA is TGCAGTGCTAGAGGCCCGGGACAGAAGAACGAGCAGTACTTC. Translation gives CSARGPGQKNEQYF.

The sample holds a few counts of this clonotype. The gene calls are TRBV20-1 and TRBJ2-2, with D possibly called TRBD1 or TRBD2 (5 bases each). Trimming cost V 0 bases and J 1 base, with 12 bases left between them. This CDR3 is 16 amino acids long. Germline V gives CDR1 DFQATT, CDR2 SNEGSKA (reference sequence). CDR3 protein: CSARDPGTLNTGELFF. CDR3 DNA: TGCAGTGCTAGAGACCCCGGGACCTTGAACACCGGGGAGCTGTTTTTT.

The V gene is TRBV5-6, the J gene TRBJ1-5; D is ambiguous. From germline, CDR1 is SGHDT and CDR2 YYEEEE. This CDR3 region has 14 residues. V was cut by 0 bases and J by 5 bases, with 9 bases left in between. Here the CDR3 DNA reads TGTGCCAGCAGCTTGGGGACCGGGGATCAGCCCCAGCATTTT. This encodes CASSLGTGDQPQHF.

DNA of the CDR3: TGTGCCATCGGAACACTAGCGGGGGTGGCAGTGGGTCCAGAGACCCAGTACTTC. Translation gives CAIGTLAGVAVGPETQYF. The chain uses TRBV10-3 and TRBJ2-5; TRBD2 matches at 11 bases. V gave up 8 bases and J gave up 4 bases; unmatched junction bases: 18. CDR3 length: 18 residues. Germline values: CDR1 ENHRY, CDR2 SYGVKD.

The V gene is TRBV4-3, the J gene TRBJ1-1; D is ambiguous. Germline V gives CDR1 LGHNA, CDR2 YSLEER. With 4 bases removed from V and 1 base from J, the gap between germline ends came to 13 bases. There are 15 residues in the CDR3. CDR3 residues: CASSRTGSRNTEAFF. The CDR3 DNA reads as TGCGCCAGCAGCCGGACTGGCTCGAGGAACACTGAAGCTTTCTTT.

This chain uses TRBV4-3 with TRBJ2-7; tentatively, D is TRBD1 (5 bases). Germline V gives CDR1 LGHNA, CDR2 YSLEER. The CDR3 sequence is 15 residues long. The ends were cut back, 1 base at V and 4 bases at J, with 14 bases in the middle. Here the CDR3 DNA reads TGCGCCAGCAGCCAAGTAGGGGCTCAAGGGTACGAGCAGTACTTC. As protein: CASSQVGAQGYEQYF.

The chain carries TRBV15 and TRBJ2-7; 7 bases map to TRBD1. Germline CDR1 is LNHNV and CDR2 is YYDKDF (reference sequence). The CDR3 consists of 13 residues. Losses at the gene ends were 4 bases for V and 9 bases for J; bases not matched to a gene: 9. The CDR3 DNA reads as TGTGCCACCAGCACACTCCCAGGGGGACGGCAGTACTTC. The encoded protein is CATSTLPGGRQYF.

Only a few counts were recorded for this clonotype. The chain uses TRBV6-6 and TRBJ1-6; 9 nucleotides align to TRBD1. In germline, CDR1 is MNHNY, CDR2 SVGAGI (reference sequence). The CDR3 runs 15 residues. The junction had 5 bases not matched to a gene; V was cut back by 4 bases and J by 7 bases. Here the CDR3 reads CASSSGTGSNSPLHF. The CDR3 DNA follows: TGTGCCAGCAGTTCCGGGACAGGGAGCAATTCACCCCTCCACTTT.

The chain links TRBV12-3 or TRBV12-4 to TRBJ2-1; D gene unclear. Trimming took off 2 bases at V and 4 bases at J, with 9 bases between the two ends. The CDR3 runs 14 residues. CDR3 sequence reads: CASSLIRTYNEQFF. CDR3 in DNA: TGTGCCAGCAGTTTAATAAGAACGTACAATGAGCAGTTCTTC.

The V call is TRBV20-1, the J call TRBJ2-7; D is possibly TRBD2 (5 bases). Trimming left V 6 bases short and J 7 bases short, with 19 bases between. Germline V lookup: CDR1 DFQATT, CDR2 SNEGSKA (reference sequence). There are 13 residues in the CDR3. This chain's CDR3 is CSAEKRPPGEQYF. As DNA, the CDR3 is TGCAGTGCCGAGAAAAGACCTCCGGGGGAGCAGTACTTC.

This clonotype was found a few times. V and J are TRBV19 and TRBJ2-5; D call uncertain. In germline, CDR1 is LNHDA, CDR2 SQIVND (reference sequence). Deletions cut 1 base from V and 7 bases from J, with 10 bases between. This CDR3 comprises 13 residues. The CDR3 sequence: CASSIGPPGTQYF. As DNA, the CDR3 is TGTGCCAGTAGTATAGGACCCCCGGGGACCCAGTACTTC.

The chain carries TRBV12-3 or TRBV12-4 and TRBJ2-1; 8 nucleotides match TRBD2. CDR3 length: 15 residues. With 7 bases clipped from V and 7 bases from J, the junction kept 12 bases outside the gene matches. The CDR3 sequence is CASTRTSIAGNEQFF. Here the CDR3 DNA reads TGTGCCAGCACCCGAACGAGTATAGCGGGAAATGAGCAGTTCTTC.

V usage is TRBV18 and J usage is TRBJ2-1, with TRBD2 matching over 9 bases. Looked up from germline, CDR1 is KGHSH and CDR2 is LQKENI. The CDR3 consists of 17 residues. The V and J ends lost 1 base and 2 bases, in that order; junction bases with no gene match: 6. In nucleotides, the CDR3 is TGTGCCAGCTCACCACTAATGACTAGCGGTACCTACAATGAGCAGTTCTTC. This sequence encodes CASSPLMTSGTYNEQFF.

Many counts were recorded for this clonotype. The V and J genes are TRBV7-2 and TRBJ2-2, with 8 bases identical to TRBD2. Trimming at V came to 4 bases and at J to 8 bases, leaving 6 bases not matched to a gene. Looked up from germline, CDR1 is SGHTA and CDR2 is FQGNSA. CDR3 size: 14 residues. The CDR3, as DNA: TGTGCCAGCAGCTATAGACTAGCGACAGGGGAGCTGTTTTTT. Translated: CASSYRLATGELFF.

This clonotype was detected many times. The J gene is TRBJ1-1, the V gene TRBV7-2; possibly TRBD1 for D (6 bases). V shed 5 bases and J shed 3 bases, with 22 bases lying between them. Germline assignment: CDR1 SGHTA and CDR2 FQGNSA. There are 17 residues in the CDR3. The DNA for the CDR3 is TGTGCCAGCAGCCCGGGACGGGGGGCGGATGGGTACACTGAAGCTTTCTTT. As protein: CASSPGRGADGYTEAFF.

The table lists this clonotype with a few counts. V usage is TRBV4-1 and J usage is TRBJ2-7; D unclear. Germline CDR1 reads MGHRA; CDR2 reads YSYEKL. The CDR3 runs to 12 residues. Trimming removed 2 bases at V and 4 bases at J, with 6 bases between. Here the CDR3 reads CASSQPGYEQYF. The CDR3 bases are TGCGCCAGCAGCCAACCGGGTTACGAGCAGTACTTC.

There are many counts of this clonotype. The V call is TRBV15, the J call TRBJ1-4; D ambiguous. CDR1 and CDR2 from the germline V gene are LNHNV and YYDKDF (reference sequence). V lost 0 bases, J lost 0 bases, and 8 bases lay in between. The CDR3 length is 16 residues. The CDR3 is CATSREGRATNEKLFF. As DNA, the CDR3 is TGTGCCACCAGCAGAGAGGGCCGAGCAACTAATGAAAAACTGTTTTTT.

DNA of the CDR3: TGTGCCAGTAGTTTCGAGGGCAATCAGCCCCAGCATTTT. Its protein is CASSFEGNQPQHF. The chain combines TRBV19 with TRBJ1-5, with no clear D. The CDR3 covers 13 residues. CDR1 LNHDA and CDR2 SQIVND come from the germline V gene (reference sequence). V lost 5 bases and J lost 2, with 7 bases in between.

The chain employs TRBV6-2 or TRBV6-3 and TRBJ2-7; possible D gene TRBD1, 5 bases. Germline assignment: CDR1 MNHEY and CDR2 SVGEGT. Trimming took off 0 bases at V and 3 bases at J, with 15 bases between the two ends. The length of the CDR3 is 16 residues. This CDR3 reads CASSYSSKGQGYEQYF. The CDR3 DNA follows: TGTGCCAGCAGTTACTCGAGTAAGGGCCAGGGCTACGAGCAGTACTTC.

CDR3 loop: CASSRLEDGYTF. The CDR3 DNA reads TGTGCCAGCAGCCGCCTGGAGGATGGCTACACCTTC. V is TRBV4-2 and J is TRBJ1-2, with D hard to call. Germline V gives CDR1 LGHNA, CDR2 YNFKEQ. The V and J ends lost 4 bases and 6 bases respectively, with 9 bases between them. The CDR3 runs 12 residues.

The V call is TRBV6-2 or TRBV6-3, the J call TRBJ2-1, with 7 nucleotides matching TRBD2. Unmatched junction bases numbered 6, after V lost 5 bases and J lost 8 bases. The length of the CDR3 is 13 residues. Germline V lookup: CDR1 MNHEY, CDR2 SVGEGT. CDR3 in amino acids: CASSISGSDEQFF. In DNA form, the CDR3 reads TGTGCCAGCAGTATTAGCGGGTCGGATGAGCAGTTCTTC.